Following are 11 T cell receptor beta chains from one sample sequenced in a study of blood T cell repertoires in COVID-19. Some clones are missing from TCRdb's copy, which holds only in-frame ones; the method was immunoSEQ multiplex PCR. This table has under 250,000 clones, approximately 88% appearing once. The sample consisted of PBMCs or T cells enriched from blood (not recorded which). The receptor source for this set is a woman aged 40 to 50 who had been exposed to COVID-19.

This sequence joins TRBV5-4 and TRBJ2-5; 11 nucleotides match TRBD2. This CDR3 is built from 15 residues. Germline V gives CDR1 SGHNT, CDR2 YYREEE (reference sequence). With V trimmed by 0 bases and J by 5 bases, 3 bases remained unmatched. The CDR3 DNA reads TGTGCCAGCAGCTTGGCTTTAGCGGGAGGGGAGACCCAGTACTTC. Translating gives CASSLALAGGETQYF.

The chain is built from TRBV6-5 and TRBJ1-4; 7 positions match TRBD1. The length of the CDR3 is 15 residues. V dropped 2 bases and J dropped 0; count of bases not matched to a gene: 0. The germline CDR1 and CDR2 sequences are MNHEY and SVGAGI. The CDR3 sequence: CASSYGTATNEKLFF. CDR3 DNA: TGTGCCAGCAGTTACGGGACAGCAACTAATGAAAAACTGTTTTTT.

The chain couples TRBV5-1 to TRBJ2-7; 7 bases match TRBD2. The CDR3 totals 14 residues. The V segment lost 7 bases and the J segment 5 bases; nucleotides outside the gene matches: 12. The germline V gene encodes CDR1 SGHRS and CDR2 YFSETQ. As DNA, the CDR3 is TGCGCCAGCGCCGGGGGAGCGGGGATCCACGAGCAGTACTTC. This gives the protein CASAGGAGIHEQYF.

This chain joins TRBV5-1 and TRBJ1-5, with D possibly matching TRBD1 (6 bases). The CDR3 sequence is 15 residues long. Trimming shortened V by 5 bases and J by 1 base, and 13 bases separated the two germline ends. CDR1 is SGHRS and CDR2 is YFSETQ in the germline V gene. The CDR3 loop reads CASRETGKSNQPQHF. CDR3 in DNA: TGCGCCAGCAGGGAAACAGGGAAGAGCAATCAGCCCCAGCATTTT.

The chain is built from TRBV5-5 and TRBJ2-1, with 8 bases aligning to TRBD1. The CDR3 runs to 16 residues. Germline V gene sequence: CDR1 SGHKS, CDR2 YYEKEE (reference sequence). V lost 5 bases and J lost 4; bases outside the gene matches: 11. The CDR3: CASSLTGVAPYNEQFF. Written as DNA, the CDR3 is TGTGCCAGCAGTCTGACAGGGGTTGCCCCTTACAATGAGCAGTTCTTC.

The chain has TRBV30 and TRBJ2-2, with 7 bases lining up with TRBD2. Germline CDR1 is GTSNPN and CDR2 is SVGIG (reference sequence). CDR3 length: 14 residues. The J segment lost 1 base and the V segment lost 5 bases, leaving 4 bases of the junction unmatched. CDR3 in amino acids: CAWGRAVNTGELFF. The DNA of the CDR3 is TGTGCCTGGGGGAGGGCGGTGAACACCGGGGAGCTGTTTTTT.

The V call is TRBV6-1, the J call TRBJ1-5; a weak D match, TRBD1 (5 bases). Germline V gives CDR1 MNHNS, CDR2 SASEGT. This CDR3 comprises 18 residues. V lost 0 bases and J lost 5, with 20 bases in between. Here the CDR3 reads CASSEAHYGSGVHQPQHF. DNA for the CDR3: TGTGCCAGCAGTGAAGCCCATTACGGATCGGGGGTACATCAGCCCCAGCATTTT.

V usage is TRBV4-1 and J usage is TRBJ2-3, with 7 bases lining up with TRBD1. Per germline, CDR1 MGHRA and CDR2 YSYEKL. The CDR3 is made up of 14 amino acids. Trimming took 4 bases from V and 5 from J; bases not matched to a gene: 6. The CDR3 DNA sequence: TGCGCCAGCAGCCTCCAGGGGGTCCTAGATACGCAGTATTTT. Its translation is CASSLQGVLDTQYF.

This clone has only a few counts. This chain connects TRBV30 to TRBJ2-7, with 8 nucleotides matching TRBD1. Trimming removed 5 bases from V and 8 bases from J; junction bases left unmatched: 5. The CDR3 has 11 residues. Germline V gene lookup returns CDR1 GTSNPN and CDR2 SVGIG (reference sequence). The DNA for the CDR3 is TGTGCCTGGGATACAGGGGGTAAGCAGTACTTC. As protein: CAWDTGGKQYF.

The rearrangement uses TRBV30 and TRBJ1-1; no reliable D call. Trimming pared 6 bases from V and 1 base from J, leaving 12 bases between. Germline CDR1 reads GTSNPN; CDR2 reads SVGIG (reference sequence). This CDR3 has 13 residues. The CDR3: CACAAGWNTEAFF. The CDR3 DNA reads TGTGCCTGCGCGGCTGGGTGGAACACTGAAGCTTTCTTT.

This chain connects TRBV19 to TRBJ1-1; no clear D. CDR3 length: 13 amino acids. Germline V gives CDR1 LNHDA, CDR2 SQIVND (reference sequence). Trimming left V 5 bases short and J 1 base short, with 8 bases between. As DNA, the CDR3 is TGTGCCAGTAGTCGCACAAAGAACACTGAAGCTTTCTTT. Its protein is CASSRTKNTEAFF.